This T cell receptor beta chain was documented in a study of cytomegalovirus exposure and HLA in healthy donors. General study results and limits: The study designated about 160 TCR beta chains cytomegalovirus-associated. Reports credit the classifier with highly specific, highly sensitive diagnosis of cytomegalovirus status.

Assay: immunoSEQ multiplex PCR; the TCRdb copy retains only in-frame clones and omits some. The sample consists of under 100,000 clones, roughly 97% of them appearing once. Germline assignment: CDR1 MNHEY and CDR2 SVGAGI. The CDR3 totals 16 residues. Trimming cost V 0 bases and J 2 bases, with 10 bases left between them. This clone came up once. The antigen is unknown. This sequence was found in a young man in good health and CMV-seronegative. The sample taken for sequencing was PBMCs. The chain joins TRBV6-5 to TRBJ2-2; D is possibly TRBD2 (5 bases). This chain's CDR3 is CASSYSGAPNTGELFF. CDR3 DNA: TGTGCCAGCAGTTACTCGGGAGCGCCCAACACCGGGGAGCTGTTTTTT.